The T cell receptor (beta chain) under discussion was sequenced for a study of fetal regulatory T cell absence and autoimmunity (dated by TCRdb to 2016 to 2017). Regarding the complete study: Exocrine pancreas autoimmunity was observed in the IPEX patients in the absence of clinical diabetes.

Repertoire sequencing was done on genomic DNA taken from frozen pancreas tissue. Genomic DNA, about 2-3.3 ug, was extracted from umbilical cord blood or frozen pancreas using the DNeasy Blood and Tissue Kit. The germline V gene specifies SGHDT as CDR1 and YYEEEE as CDR2. Trimming takes 4 bases from V and 1 base from J, and the germline ends sit 8 bases apart. Its CDR3 holds 13 amino acids, cysteine through phenylalanine. The entry retains the CDR3 DNA only, 39 bases that are in frame from base 1. About this clone: Its antigen is currently not known. Nothing much larger sits one base from this clone, and base qualities are not available.

On the immunoSEQ human TCRbeta survey platform, TCRbeta CDR3 regions were amplified and barcoded with a two-step multiplex PCR. Illumina instruments were used to sequence the libraries, and IgH from the same samples was sequenced in parallel. Processing in the source paper ran as follows. To remove PCR and sequencing errors, raw reads were filtered against the IMGT V, D, J definitions and then binned using a nearest-neighbor algorithm. Clones were defined by identical nucleotide sequence; differential abundance between tissues used per-clone Fisher exact tests with pFDR threshold p<0.01. Clones whose frequencies were too low for statistical inference were excluded by a minimum inclusion filter of 10 in either sample. The immunoSEQ Analyzer was used for pairwise clonal comparisons, and IMGT tools were used to assess gene family usage. The source is immuneACCESS, and TCRdb retained only in-frame sequences with V and J called. Part of the clones is not carried over; for the studies checked, unresolved V genes explain less than half of this, and the remainder is unexplained. That table gives V, J and clone size, and the DNA gave D and trimming. The sample table contains 85,000 to 100,000 clones; only one count was recorded for 55% to 75% of them. 2% of the sample goes to the ten largest clones.

Overall results and qualifications from the work: Cord blood and pancreas had broadly similar TRB gene family usage, resembling published neonatal and adult repertoires. Significant oligoclonal enrichment of the TCR compartment was observed in pancreas versus cord blood, with some top clones enriched more than 90-fold. The oligoclonal enrichment was interpreted as support for antigen-driven autoimmunity in the pancreas before birth in IPEX syndrome.

The sequenced material came from pancreas tissue. The chain was built from TRBV5-6 and TRBJ1-1, and TRBD1 may be the D gene, going by 5 matching bases. The sequence derives from a male donor with IPEX syndrome. The CDR3 is CASSRTGNTEAFF. The bases are TGTGCCAGCAGCCGTACAGGGAACACTGAAGCTTTCTTT. This CDR3, with the reference TRBV5-6 and TRBJ1-1 proteins standing in past its ends, gives the full variable domain DAGVTQSPTHLIKTRGQQVTLRCSPKSGHDTVSWYQQALGQGPQFIFQYYEEEERQRGNFPDRFSGHQFPNYSSELNVNALLLGDSALYLCASSRTGNTEAFFGQGTRLTVV.